A single sample is the source of the 15 T cell receptor beta chains below, sequenced in a study of control samples from healthy donors and cancer patients. Here immunoSEQ multiplex PCR was the method, and the copy in TCRdb shows in-frame clones only, minus some. The table shows some 74,000 clones, with roughly 93% occurring only once. Specimen: blood. The receptor set was obtained from a woman aged 25 to 39 in good health.

The chain links TRBV15 to TRBJ1-1, with D tentatively TRBD1 (5 bases). The CDR3 is made up of 15 amino acids. Germline values: CDR1 LNHNV, CDR2 YYDKDF (reference sequence). V shed 0 bases and J shed 2 bases, with 10 bases lying between them. The CDR3 DNA sequence: TGTGCCACCAGCAGAGATAACAGGCCCAACACTGAAGCTTTCTTT. Amino acid sequence: CATSRDNRPNTEAFF.

The gene calls are TRBV9 and TRBJ1-2, with 8 positions matching TRBD1. The germline CDR1 and CDR2 sequences are SGDLS and YYNGEE. The length of the CDR3 is 17 residues. V was clipped by 3 bases and J by 5 bases; unmatched bases: 15. CDR3 DNA sequence: TGTGCCAGCAGCGGTTCTTCGGGACAGGATAATCCTTATGGCTACACCTTC. Translated, it gives CASSGSSGQDNPYGYTF.

This rearrangement joins TRBV11-2 to TRBJ1-2; 7 bases map to TRBD1. The CDR3 totals 12 residues. CDR1 and CDR2 (germline): SGHAT, FQNNGV. V gave up 9 bases and J gave up 4 bases; unmatched junction bases: 5. The DNA of the CDR3 is TGTGCCAGTCGACAGGGCCTCTATGGCTACACCTTC. Residues: CASRQGLYGYTF. The full variable domain, with the rest looked up from reference TRBV11-2 and TRBJ1-2, is EAGVAQSPRYKIIEKRQSVAFWCNPISGHATLYWYQQILGQGPKLLIQFQNNGVVDDSQLPKDRFSAERLKGVDSTLKIQPAKLEDSAVYLCASRQGLYGYTFGSGTRLTVV.

The V call is TRBV27, the J call TRBJ1-1; D not certain. CDR1 and CDR2 from the germline V gene are MNHEY and SMNVEV (reference sequence). Trimming took off 4 bases at V and 5 bases at J, with 5 bases between the two ends. The CDR3 runs 11 residues. CDR3 protein: CASSSVTEAFF. In nucleotides, the CDR3 is TGTGCCAGCAGTTCCGTGACTGAAGCTTTCTTT.

V gene TRBV12-3 or TRBV12-4 combines with J gene TRBJ1-1; D gene unclear. The V end lost 4 bases, the J end lost 0 bases, and 6 bases lay between the germline ends. This CDR3 spans 13 amino acids. CDR3 amino acids: CASSYSLNTEAFF. The CDR3 DNA reads as TGTGCCAGCAGTTACAGCCTGAACACTGAAGCTTTCTTT.

This clone was counted once. The chain combines TRBV5-4 with TRBJ2-5; 11 nucleotides align to TRBD2. This CDR3 region has 14 residues. Germline V gene data show CDR1 as SGHNT and CDR2 as YYREEE (reference sequence). Germline trimming cut 3 bases from V and 14 bases from J; bases unmatched to any gene: 12. The CDR3 spells CASSSLASGGLIYF. CDR3 bases: TGTGCCAGCAGCTCCTTGGCTAGCGGGGGGCTCATTTACTTC.

This chain uses TRBV28 with TRBJ2-3; 7 positions agree with TRBD2. CDR1 MDHEN and CDR2 SYDVKM come from the germline V gene. The trim removed 6 bases at V and 0 bases at J, leaving 27 bases unmatched. The CDR3 has 22 amino acids. CDR3: CASSRDGEPWGGRTTSTDTQYF. The CDR3 DNA is TGTGCCAGCAGCAGGGACGGTGAACCATGGGGGGGGAGGACCACTAGCACAGATACGCAGTATTTT.

The rearrangement uses TRBV5-1 and TRBJ1-1; a weak D match, TRBD1 (6 bases). The germline V and J ends were trimmed by 0 bases and 3 bases, with 12 bases remaining between them. Germline CDR1 is SGHRS and CDR2 is YFSETQ. The CDR3 covers 15 residues. In nucleotides, the CDR3 is TGCGCCAGCAGCTTGGTCGCGCAGGGGCACACTGAAGCTTTCTTT. Its protein is CASSLVAQGHTEAFF.

The V and J genes are TRBV11-3 and TRBJ1-1, with TRBD1 as a possible D gene (5 bases). Germline CDR1 is SGHNT and CDR2 is YENEEA. V was cut by 5 bases and J by 1 base, with 14 bases left in between. The CDR3 spans 15 residues. DNA for the CDR3: TGTGCCAGCAGCCTGGGACTCCGGGGGAACACTGAAGCTTTCTTT. As protein: CASSLGLRGNTEAFF. The variable domain in full, with the rest retrieved from reference TRBV11-3 and TRBJ1-1, is EAGVVQSPRYKIIEKKQPVAFWCNPISGHNTLYWYLQNLGQGPELLIRYENEEAVDDSQLPKDRFSAERLKGVDSTLKIQPAELGDSAVYLCASSLGLRGNTEAFFGQGTRLTVV.

The CDR3 coding sequence is TGTGCCAGTAGAGAGCGGGAGGGACCCACAGATACGCAGTATTTT. Its translation: CASREREGPTDTQYF. The chain combines TRBV19 with TRBJ2-3; TRBD2 matches at 10 bases. The CDR3 has 15 residues. After removal of 6 bases from V and 2 bases from J, the junction contained 5 bases not matched to a gene. Germline V gives CDR1 LNHDA, CDR2 SQIVND (reference sequence). Combining the CDR3 with reference TRBV19 and TRBJ2-3 gives the whole variable domain DGGITQSPKYLFRKEGQNVTLSCEQNLNHDAMYWYRQDPGQGLRLIYYSQIVNDFQKGDIAEGYSVSREKKESFPLTVTSAQKNPTAFYLCASREREGPTDTQYFGPGTRLTVL.

This chain connects TRBV7-3 to TRBJ1-1; 9 bases fit TRBD1. The CDR3 is made up of 13 amino acids. Germline V gives CDR1 SGHTA, CDR2 FQGTGA. V trimming: 4 bases; J trimming: 4 bases; junction bases outside the gene matches: 1. The CDR3 DNA is TGTGCCAGCAGCTCGGACAGGGGCACTGAAGCTTTCTTT. Its translation is CASSSDRGTEAFF.

The chain has TRBV3-1 (or the pseudogene TRBV3-2) and TRBJ1-1; no clear D gene. Trimming cost V 3 bases and J 6 bases, with 14 bases left between them. This CDR3 is built from 14 residues. Germline CDR1 LGHDT, CDR2 YNNKEL (reference sequence). The CDR3 coding sequence is TGTGCCAGCAGCCAGGATCTCGAGATGGCTGAAGCTTTCTTT. Protein product: CASSQDLEMAEAFF.

This chain uses TRBV19 with TRBJ1-2; 7 positions match TRBD1. Unmatched junction bases numbered 6, after V lost 5 bases and J lost 9 bases. Looked up from germline, CDR1 is LNHDA and CDR2 is SQIVND (reference sequence). The CDR3 sequence is 12 residues long. In DNA form, the CDR3 reads TGTGCCAGTAGTGCCGACAGGGCCAGCTACACCTTC. Translated, it gives CASSADRASYTF.

This clone is a singleton in its sample. The chain recombines TRBV5-1 with TRBJ2-1; TRBD2 matches 8 bases. This CDR3 is built from 16 residues. Per the germline V gene, CDR1 is SGHRS and CDR2 is YFSETQ. The junction had 9 bases not matched to a gene; V was cut back by 1 base and J by 6 bases. The CDR3 DNA is TGCGCCAGCAGCTTGTTGGGGGAGCGGGGGAGCAATGAGCAGTTCTTC. Translated: CASSLLGERGSNEQFF. Full variable domain (rest looked up from reference TRBV5-1 and TRBJ2-1): KAGVTQTPRYLIKTRGQQVTLSCSPISGHRSVSWYQQTPGQGLQFLFEYFSETQRNKGNFPGRFSGRQFSNSRSEMNVSTLELGDSALYLCASSLLGERGSNEQFFGPGTRLTVL.

J is TRBJ1-1 and V is TRBV6-5; no firm D call. Germline V CDR1 and CDR2: MNHEY, SVGAGI. The germline V and J ends were trimmed by 4 bases and 0 bases, with 9 bases remaining between them. This CDR3 has 14 residues. For the CDR3, the DNA is TGTGCCAGCAGTTTTACATTCATGAACACTGAAGCTTTCTTT. This gives the protein CASSFTFMNTEAFF.